The 32 T cell receptor beta chains in this list originate from one sample, sequenced in a study of OX40 agonist ivuxolimab in advanced cancers. The method was the immunoSEQ multiplex PCR assay. TCRdb took over this immuneACCESS table, retaining in-frame rearrangements with V and J assigned. Such tables are incomplete; in checked studies, under half of the missing clones stem from an unresolved V gene, and the remainder is unexplained. This sample holds about 96,000 clones; approximately 80% were observed only once. The ten largest clones take up about 6% of the sample. The sequenced sample was CD4+ or CD8+ T cells sorted from blood, obtained in a trial of the OX40 agonist ivuxolimab. All receptors come from an adult with an advanced solid tumor such as melanoma, head and neck, liver or kidney cancer.

V usage is TRBV2 and J usage is TRBJ2-1; the D is unclear. This CDR3 comprises 13 residues. Germline-derived CDR1 and CDR2 are SNHLY and FYNNEI. Trimming took off 6 bases at V and 3 bases at J, with 9 bases between the two ends. Here the CDR3 reads CASRRGGYNEQFF. The CDR3 DNA sequence: TGTGCCAGCAGACGCGGCGGCTACAATGAGCAGTTCTTC.

The count of this clone is one. The chain carries TRBV5-1 and TRBJ2-1; 11 bases are shared with TRBD2. Germline V gene sequence: CDR1 SGHRS, CDR2 YFSETQ. The ends lost 6 bases at V and 3 bases at J; junction bases unmatched: 14. This CDR3 contains 18 residues. Here the CDR3 reads CASTPRGASGRSYNEQFF. In DNA form, the CDR3 reads TGCGCCAGCACCCCTCGGGGGGCTAGCGGGAGGAGCTACAATGAGCAGTTCTTC.

V gene TRBV7-9 combines with J gene TRBJ1-2; D may be TRBD1 (5 bases). There are 15 residues in the CDR3. The V end was cut by 1 base, the J end by 6 bases, with 15 bases between. Germline V gene lookup returns CDR1 SEHNR and CDR2 FQNEAQ (reference sequence). CDR3 region: CASSLGWGSDDGYTF. In DNA, the CDR3 is TGTGCCAGCAGCTTAGGGTGGGGCTCGGATGATGGCTACACCTTC.

V is TRBV5-8 and J is TRBJ1-5; TRBD1 agrees at 7 bases. The CDR3 is made up of 14 amino acids. CDR1 and CDR2 (germline): SGHTS, YDEGEE. The junction had 3 bases not matched to a gene; V was cut back by 3 bases and J by 3 bases. The CDR3 reads CASSSGTVNQPQHF. CDR3 nucleotides: TGTGCCAGCAGCTCGGGGACAGTCAATCAGCCCCAGCATTTT.

This chain uses TRBV9 with TRBJ2-1; tentatively, D is TRBD1 or TRBD2 (6 bases each). This CDR3 region has 15 residues. Per germline, CDR1 SGDLS and CDR2 YYNGEE. V lost 4 bases, J lost 3 bases, and 14 bases lay in between. In nucleotides, the CDR3 is TGTGCCAGCAGCTTCTCGGGGGCAGACTACAATGAGCAGTTCTTC. As protein: CASSFSGADYNEQFF.

This rearrangement joins TRBV7-3 to TRBJ2-1; D is unclear. Trimming removed 5 bases from V and 0 bases from J, with 11 bases in between. The length of the CDR3 is 15 residues. Germline values: CDR1 SGHTA, CDR2 FQGTGA. Written as DNA, the CDR3 is TGTGCCAGCAGCCCCTCTACCCGCTCCTACAATGAGCAGTTCTTC. This codes for CASSPSTRSYNEQFF.

This clone was seen just once. The chain is built from TRBV7-2 and TRBJ1-1; a weak D match, TRBD1 (5 bases). Trimming stripped 2 bases from V and 2 bases from J, with 15 bases between. This CDR3 region has 16 residues. From germline, CDR1 is SGHTA and CDR2 FQGNSA. CDR3 DNA sequence: TGTGCCAGCAGCTTATTCATGGGGCAGATTAACACTGAAGCTTTCTTT. This sequence encodes CASSLFMGQINTEAFF.

CDR3 coding DNA: TGTGCCAGCAGCGTTCGTTATGGCCACGGCGTCTCGGGCTACACCTTC. Residues: CASSVRYGHGVSGYTF. The chain couples TRBV14 to TRBJ1-2; D gene ambiguous. The CDR3 runs to 16 residues. Germline assignment: CDR1 SGHDN and CDR2 FVKESK. The V end was cut by 5 bases, the J end by 8 bases, with 24 bases between.

V gene TRBV19 combines with J gene TRBJ2-6, with a weak D call TRBD1 (5 bases). CDR1 and CDR2 from the germline V gene are LNHDA and SQIVND (reference sequence). The CDR3 loop spans 16 amino acids. Trimming removed 7 bases from V and 0 bases from J, with 13 bases in between. CDR3 DNA: TGTGCCAGTACCTGGGGCTTCCTCTCTGGGGCCAACGTCCTGACTTTC. This encodes CASTWGFLSGANVLTF.

J is TRBJ1-3 and V is TRBV6-5; 7 bases line up with TRBD1. The J segment lost 1 base and the V segment lost 6 bases, leaving 6 bases of the junction unmatched. CDR1 and CDR2 (germline): MNHEY, SVGAGI. This CDR3 spans 15 amino acids. The CDR3 DNA reads TGTGCCAGCAGGATGTCAGGGGGTTCTGGAAACACCATATATTTT. Translating it yields CASRMSGGSGNTIYF.

The table lists this clone with a count of one. This chain connects TRBV7-3 to TRBJ1-1; D not resolved. CDR3 length: 15 residues. Trimming cost V 0 bases and J 2 bases, with 10 bases left between them. Germline V gene lookup returns CDR1 SGHTA and CDR2 FQGTGA. DNA of the CDR3: TGTGCCAGCAGCTTAACGGTAGGGCTTAACACTGAAGCTTTCTTT. Protein: CASSLTVGLNTEAFF.

This chain links TRBV5-1 with TRBJ1-5; D unresolved. The CDR3 is made up of 14 amino acids. CDR1 and CDR2 from the germline V gene are SGHRS and YFSETQ. Trimming took off 4 bases at V and 1 base at J, with 9 bases between the two ends. CDR3 loop: CASSQDSSNQPQHF. The CDR3 nucleotides are TGCGCCAGCAGCCAGGATTCGAGCAATCAGCCCCAGCATTTT.

The gene calls are TRBV27 and TRBJ1-2; D gene unclear. Germline loops: CDR1 MNHEY, CDR2 SMNVEV (reference sequence). The CDR3 has 13 residues. The V end was cut by 4 bases, the J end by 4 bases, with 10 bases between. The CDR3, as DNA: TGTGCCAGCAGTTGGGAGGGCGGCTATGGCTACACCTTC. Translating gives CASSWEGGYGYTF.

V and J are TRBV5-7 and TRBJ1-2, with TRBD1 identical over 8 bases. TRBV5-7 is designated an ORF whose function remains uncertain. This CDR3 has 15 amino acids. With V trimmed by 0 bases and J by 2 bases, 3 bases remained unmatched. In DNA, the CDR3 is TGTGCCAGCAGCTTGGGACAGGGGAACAACTATGGCTACACCTTC. It translates to CASSLGQGNNYGYTF.

J is TRBJ2-5 and V is TRBV5-6; D call uncertain. The CDR3 runs to 15 residues. Germline V gene sequence: CDR1 SGHDT, CDR2 YYEEEE. Trimming removed 1 base at V and 5 bases at J, with 15 bases between. CDR3 loop: CASSLFTRPGETQYF. In nucleotides, the CDR3 is TGTGCCAGCAGCTTGTTCACACGGCCCGGGGAGACCCAGTACTTC. The variable domain in full, completed from reference TRBV5-6 and TRBJ2-5, reads DAGVTQSPTHLIKTRGQQVTLRCSPKSGHDTVSWYQQALGQGPQFIFQYYEEEERQRGNFPDRFSGHQFPNYSSELNVNALLLGDSALYLCASSLFTRPGETQYFGPGTRLLVL.

The V gene is TRBV19, the J gene TRBJ2-7; 13 positions match TRBD2. V dropped 6 bases and J dropped 7; count of bases not matched to a gene: 9. CDR3 length: 15 amino acids. Germline assignment: CDR1 LNHDA and CDR2 SQIVND (reference sequence). CDR3 in DNA: TGTGCCAGTAGAGGACCGGGACTAGCGGGACGGGAGCAGTACTTC. As protein: CASRGPGLAGREQYF. Together with reference TRBV19 and TRBJ2-7, the CDR3 gives the full variable domain: DGGITQSPKYLFRKEGQNVTLSCEQNLNHDAMYWYRQDPGQGLRLIYYSQIVNDFQKGDIAEGYSVSREKKESFPLTVTSAQKNPTAFYLCASRGPGLAGREQYFGPGTRLTVT.

J is TRBJ1-3 and V is TRBV5-5, with 9 bases identical to TRBD1. CDR3 length: 17 amino acids. Losses at the gene ends were 0 bases for V and 2 bases for J; bases not matched to a gene: 6. Germline CDR1 SGHKS, CDR2 YYEKEE (reference sequence). The CDR3 is CASSLVSGTGTGNTIYF. In nucleotides, the CDR3 is TGTGCCAGCAGCTTGGTTTCCGGGACAGGGACTGGAAACACCATATATTTT.

The chain uses TRBV6-5 and TRBJ1-1; TRBD1 matches 7 bases. Germline assignment: CDR1 MNHEY and CDR2 SVGAGI. This CDR3 region has 16 residues. Losses at the gene ends were 3 bases for V and 0 bases for J; bases not matched to a gene: 7. The CDR3 protein is CASSYFRGGVNTEAFF. DNA of the CDR3: TGTGCCAGCAGTTATTTCAGGGGGGGGGTGAACACTGAAGCTTTCTTT.

The chain uses TRBV11-3 and TRBJ2-7; 13 bases line up with TRBD2. CDR1 is SGHNT, CDR2 YENEEA, per germline. The CDR3 sequence is 15 residues long. V gave up 5 bases and J gave up 3 bases; unmatched junction bases: 4. CDR3 bases: TGTGCCAGCAGCCCCGGACTAGCGGGGGACTACGAGCAGTACTTC. It specifies CASSPGLAGDYEQYF.

This sequence joins TRBV10-3 and TRBJ1-1; D is possibly TRBD1 (5 bases). The germline V gene encodes CDR1 ENHRY and CDR2 SYGVKD. The CDR3 runs 14 residues. In DNA form, the CDR3 reads TGTGCAACTCAGGTCGACAGCATGAACACTGAAGCTTTCTTT. Residues: CATQVDSMNTEAFF.

The rearrangement uses TRBV30 and TRBJ2-1, with a weak D call TRBD2 (6 bases). The germline V and J ends were trimmed by 5 bases and 5 bases, with 13 bases remaining between them. CDR3 length: 13 residues. Germline-derived CDR1 and CDR2 are GTSNPN and SVGIG (reference sequence). For the CDR3, the DNA is TGTGCCTGGGGCGGGGCGGGGAACAATGAGCAGTTCTTC. It is translated as CAWGGAGNNEQFF.

This chain connects TRBV7-9 to TRBJ1-2, with TRBD1 matching over 7 bases. This CDR3 is built from 16 residues. CDR1 is SEHNR, CDR2 FQNEAQ, per germline (reference sequence). V lost 1 base and J lost 6; bases outside the gene matches: 11. In DNA form, the CDR3 reads TGTGCCAGCAGCTTAGGAAAGCACAGGGGCCTCGATGGCTACACCTTC. Its protein product is CASSLGKHRGLDGYTF.

The V call is TRBV11-3, the J call TRBJ2-7, with 11 bases aligning to TRBD1. The length of the CDR3 is 14 residues. Germline V gene data show CDR1 as SGHNT and CDR2 as YENEEA. J was trimmed by 3 bases and V by 4 bases; bases with no gene match: 2. The CDR3 nucleotides read TGTGCCAGCAGCTCCGGGACAGGGGGCTACGAGCAGTACTTC. Translating it yields CASSSGTGGYEQYF.

The V and J genes are TRBV27 and TRBJ1-5; TRBD1 agrees at 9 bases. J lost 9 bases, V lost 5 bases, and 14 bases had no gene match. The CDR3 has 16 amino acids. The germline V gene has CDR1 MNHEY and CDR2 SMNVEV (reference sequence). CDR3 residues: CASSAGTGREWAPQHF. DNA of the CDR3: TGTGCCAGCAGTGCAGGGACAGGGCGAGAGTGGGCGCCCCAGCATTTT.

The sample holds one count of this clone. The V gene is TRBV19, the J gene TRBJ1-4; 7 nucleotides agree with TRBD1. The ends lost 5 bases at V and 4 bases at J; junction bases unmatched: 7. Germline V gene data show CDR1 as LNHDA and CDR2 as SQIVND (reference sequence). The CDR3 covers 15 residues. The CDR3 region has the DNA TGTGCCAGTAGTGTGACAGGGCTTAATAATGAAAAACTGTTTTTT. This gives the protein CASSVTGLNNEKLFF.

In its sample, this clone was seen a few times. The chain couples TRBV5-1 to TRBJ1-2; D remains ambiguous. Germline V CDR1 and CDR2: SGHRS, YFSETQ. V was cut by 1 base and J by 9 bases, with 16 bases left in between. This CDR3 spans 14 amino acids. CDR3 sequence reads: CASSLLLGRGSYTF. CDR3 in DNA: TGCGCCAGCAGCTTGCTACTAGGGAGAGGAAGCTACACCTTC.

This chain joins TRBV27 and TRBJ2-7; D not certain. Trimming stripped 8 bases from V and 6 bases from J, with 17 bases between. The CDR3 is 13 amino acids. Germline-derived CDR1 and CDR2 are MNHEY and SMNVEV (reference sequence). This chain's CDR3 is CASGDYGRTEQYF. CDR3 in DNA: TGTGCCAGCGGTGATTACGGACGCACCGAGCAGTACTTC.

This clone turned up a few times. Distinct nucleotide sequences in the sample also encode this CDR3. The chain uses TRBV7-2 and TRBJ1-6; 9 positions agree with TRBD1. The CDR3 length is 14 residues. Germline loops: CDR1 SGHTA, CDR2 FQGNSA. The V gene end was trimmed by 4 bases and the J gene end by 7 bases; junction bases not matched to a gene: 2. The CDR3 DNA is TGTGCCAGCAGCTCGACAGGGGGAAATTCACCCCTCCACTTT. As protein: CASSSTGGNSPLHF.

The chain links TRBV7-9 to TRBJ2-2, with 7 bases that match TRBD1. The CDR3 sequence is 15 residues long. Germline-derived CDR1 and CDR2 are SEHNR and FQNEAQ (reference sequence). V shed 5 bases, J shed 0 bases, and the junction held 3 bases outside the gene matches. The CDR3 DNA reads TGTGCCAGCAGCCGGGACAGCACGAACACCGGGGAGCTGTTTTTT. Translated: CASSRDSTNTGELFF.

The rearrangement links TRBV4-1 to TRBJ2-7; possibly TRBD1 for D (6 bases). The CDR3 extends over 17 amino acids. V was pared by 0 bases and J by 1 base, with 16 bases between. Germline V gives CDR1 MGHRA, CDR2 YSYEKL. The CDR3 nucleotides read TGCGCCAGCAGCCAAGATCTGGCGGCAGGGGTTTCCTACGAGCAGTACTTC. This gives the protein CASSQDLAAGVSYEQYF.

Ten or more counts support this clone. The chain recombines TRBV5-4 with TRBJ2-7, with D possibly called TRBD1 or TRBD2 (6 bases each). Germline CDR1 reads SGHNT; CDR2 reads YYREEE (reference sequence). The ends were cut back, 0 bases at V and 6 bases at J, with 10 bases in the middle. The CDR3 loop spans 13 amino acids. The CDR3 loop is CASSLEQGGEQYF. DNA for the CDR3: TGTGCCAGCAGCTTGGAACAGGGAGGCGAGCAGTACTTC.

The chain joins TRBV13 to TRBJ2-5; 10 bases fit TRBD1. The J call is doubtful: the DNA matches TRBJ2-7 better. From germline, CDR1 is PRHDT and CDR2 FYEKMQ (reference sequence). CDR3 size: 13 residues. CDR3 in DNA: TGTGCCAGCAGCGACAGGGGGCCGATCGAGCAGTACTTC. Protein product: CASSDRGPIEQYF.